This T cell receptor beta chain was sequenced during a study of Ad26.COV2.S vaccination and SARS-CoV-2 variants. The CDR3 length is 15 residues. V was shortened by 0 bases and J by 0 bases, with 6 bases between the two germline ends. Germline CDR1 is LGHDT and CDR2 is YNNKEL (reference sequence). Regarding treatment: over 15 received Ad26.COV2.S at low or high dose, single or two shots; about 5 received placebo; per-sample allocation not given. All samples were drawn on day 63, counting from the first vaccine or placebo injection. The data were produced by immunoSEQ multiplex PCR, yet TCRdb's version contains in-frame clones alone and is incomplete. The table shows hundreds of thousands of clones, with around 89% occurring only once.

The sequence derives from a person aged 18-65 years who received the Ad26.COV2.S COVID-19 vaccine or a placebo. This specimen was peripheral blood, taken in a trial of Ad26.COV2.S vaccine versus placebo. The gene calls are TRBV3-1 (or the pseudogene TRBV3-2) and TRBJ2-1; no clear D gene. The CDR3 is CASSQDVSSYNEQFF. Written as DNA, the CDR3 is TGTGCCAGCAGCCAAGATGTGAGCTCCTACAATGAGCAGTTCTTC.